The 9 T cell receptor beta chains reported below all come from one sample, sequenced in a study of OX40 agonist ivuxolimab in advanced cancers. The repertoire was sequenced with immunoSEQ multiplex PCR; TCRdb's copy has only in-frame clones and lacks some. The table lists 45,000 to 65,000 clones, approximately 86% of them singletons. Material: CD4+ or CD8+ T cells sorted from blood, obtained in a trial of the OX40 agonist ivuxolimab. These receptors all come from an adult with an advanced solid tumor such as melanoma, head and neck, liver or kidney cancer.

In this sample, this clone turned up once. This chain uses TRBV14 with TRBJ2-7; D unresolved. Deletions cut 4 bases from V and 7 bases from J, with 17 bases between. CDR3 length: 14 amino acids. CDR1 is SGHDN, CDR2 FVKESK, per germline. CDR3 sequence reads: CASSPMGTVDEQYF. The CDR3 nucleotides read TGTGCCAGCAGCCCCATGGGAACGGTCGATGAGCAGTACTTC.

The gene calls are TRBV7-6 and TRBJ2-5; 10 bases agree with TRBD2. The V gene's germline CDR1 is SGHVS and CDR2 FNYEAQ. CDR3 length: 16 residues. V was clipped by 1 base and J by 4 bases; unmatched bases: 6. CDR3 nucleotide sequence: TGTGCCAGCAGCTTAGAAGCGGGGGGGCCTGGAGAGACCCAGTACTTC. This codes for CASSLEAGGPGETQYF.

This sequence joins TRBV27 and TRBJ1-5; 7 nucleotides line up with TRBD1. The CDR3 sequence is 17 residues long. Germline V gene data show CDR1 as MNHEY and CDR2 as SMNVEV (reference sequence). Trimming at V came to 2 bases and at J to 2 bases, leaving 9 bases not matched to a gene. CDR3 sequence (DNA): TGTGCCAGCAGTTTAAGAAGTAGGCAGGGGGGCAATCAGCCCCAGCATTTT. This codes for CASSLRSRQGGNQPQHF.

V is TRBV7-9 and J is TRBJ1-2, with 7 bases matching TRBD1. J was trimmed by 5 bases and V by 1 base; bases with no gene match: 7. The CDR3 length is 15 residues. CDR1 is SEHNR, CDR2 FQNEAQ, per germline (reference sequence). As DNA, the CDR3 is TGTGCCAGCAGCTTAGACGGGACAGTTTTATATGGCTACACCTTC. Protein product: CASSLDGTVLYGYTF.

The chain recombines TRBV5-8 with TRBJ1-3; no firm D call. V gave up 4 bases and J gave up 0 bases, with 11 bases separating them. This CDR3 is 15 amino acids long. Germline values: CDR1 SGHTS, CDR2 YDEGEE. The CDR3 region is CASSEDSRSGNTIYF. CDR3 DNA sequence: TGTGCCAGCAGCGAGGATTCCCGCTCTGGAAACACCATATATTTT. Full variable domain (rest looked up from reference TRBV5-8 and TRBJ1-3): EAGVTQSPTHLIKTRGQQATLRCSPISGHTSVYWYQQALGLGLQFLLWYDEGEERNRGNFPPRFSGRQFPNYSSELNVNALELEDSALYLCASSEDSRSGNTIYFGEGSWLTVV.

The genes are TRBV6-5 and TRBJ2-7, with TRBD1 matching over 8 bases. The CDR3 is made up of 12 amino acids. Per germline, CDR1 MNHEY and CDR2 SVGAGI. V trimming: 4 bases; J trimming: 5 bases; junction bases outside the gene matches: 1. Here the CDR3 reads CASSLTGDEQYF. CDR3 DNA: TGTGCCAGCAGTTTGACAGGGGACGAGCAGTACTTC.

The CDR3 protein is CASSVGGDSYEQYF. The CDR3 DNA follows: TGTGCCAGCAGCGTAGGAGGAGACTCCTACGAGCAGTACTTC. The chain uses TRBV9 and TRBJ2-7; D remains ambiguous. Trimming took off 0 bases at V and 0 bases at J, with 7 bases between the two ends. The CDR3 is made up of 14 amino acids. Germline V gives CDR1 SGDLS, CDR2 YYNGEE.

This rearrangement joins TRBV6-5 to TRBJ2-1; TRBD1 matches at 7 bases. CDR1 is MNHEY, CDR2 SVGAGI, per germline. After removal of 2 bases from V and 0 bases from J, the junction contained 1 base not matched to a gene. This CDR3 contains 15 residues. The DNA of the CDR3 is TGTGCCAGCAGTTACGCAGGGGGCTCCTACAATGAGCAGTTCTTC. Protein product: CASSYAGGSYNEQFF.

Written as DNA, the CDR3 is TGTGCCAGCAGCGTGGCTAGCGGGGAGTACAATGAGCAGTTCTTC. Translation: CASSVASGEYNEQFF. The rearrangement joins TRBV9 to TRBJ2-1; TRBD2 agrees at 9 bases. The ends lost 2 bases at V and 4 bases at J; junction bases unmatched: 4. The CDR3 covers 15 residues. Germline V gives CDR1 SGDLS, CDR2 YYNGEE.